This entry describes one T cell receptor beta chain. Its antigen remains unidentified. Some 31,000 T cell genomes (about 300 ng DNA) went into each PBMC replicate. Measured with immunoSEQ multiplex PCR; TCRdb has only the in-frame clones, and not every one. The sample lists about 480,000 clones, 79% occurring once. Donors comprised healthy HIV-negative adults lacking recent acute infections or vaccinations. The record originates from a study of shared clonotypes between healthy human individuals. Study-wide results and limits: Donor scarcity curtailed the genetic and exposure-history diversity represented herein. Sample collection involved blood only; tissue repertoires are likely different.

The CDR3 runs 13 residues. With 1 base removed from V and 4 bases from J, the gap between germline ends came to 9 bases. Germline lookup yields CDR1 SGHRS and CDR2 YFSETQ. Sequencing was performed on PBMCs. This chain connects TRBV5-1 to TRBJ2-7, with D hard to call. This sequence originates from a middle-aged woman in good health. Some clones in this sample may be carry-over from other donors' samples. CDR3 DNA: TGCGCCAGCAGCTTGATGTGGGCTTACGAGCAGTACTTC. It yields the protein CASSLMWAYEQYF.